These 29 T cell receptor beta chains share one sample of origin, sequenced in a study of T cells in women clearing cervical HPV infection. The assay was immunoSEQ multiplex PCR, and TCRdb's table has in-frame clones only and misses some. Here the sample table reports under 45,000 clones. Sequenced: blood buffy coat. These receptor sequences come from a woman between 18 and 70 years old with a cervical HPV16 infection that either progressed to CIN3+ or cleared (not recorded which).

In the case of this clone: Read sequence stops 3 residues before the CDR3 end, and the germline J gene provides the missing end. The chain has TRBV7-9 and TRBJ1-5; the D gene is possibly TRBD1 (5 bases). The length of the CDR3 is 15 residues. Between the trimmed V and J ends, which lost 2 bases and 4 bases, there was a span of 12 bases. CDR1 and CDR2 (germline): SEHNR, FQNEAQ (reference sequence). Incomplete CDR3 DNA: TGTGCCAGCAGCTTAACGGGTGGACATAATCAGCCC. Protein product: CASSLTGGHNQP. The CDR3 in its entirety is CASSLTGGHNQPQHF. The full variable domain, rest sourced from reference TRBV7-9 and TRBJ1-5, is DTGVSQNPRHKITKRGQNVTFRCDPISEHNRLYWYRQTLGQGPEFLTYFQNEAQLEKSRLLSDRFSAERPKGSFSTLEIQRTEQGDSAMYLCASSLTGGHNQPQHFGDGTRLSIL.

Note on this clone: The sequence runs out 3 residues before the end of the CDR3; the remainder is reconstructed from the germline J gene. The chain is built from TRBV2 and TRBJ2-4; D remains unclear. Germline CDR1 is SNHLY and CDR2 is FYNNEI. V was trimmed by 6 bases and J by 8 bases, leaving 11 bases between them. The CDR3 loop spans 12 amino acids. CDR3 DNA (partial): TGTGCCAGCAGATTCGGTAGGGACATT. This codes for CASRFGRDI. The full-length CDR3 reads as CASRFGRDIQYF.

In the case of this clone: The read comes to an end 3 residues before the CDR3 does, leaving the germline J gene to fill in the end. The chain combines TRBV5-1 with TRBJ1-6; TRBD1 matches 9 bases. CDR1 is SGHRS and CDR2 is YFSETQ in the germline V gene. This CDR3 spans 19 amino acids. With V trimmed by 0 bases and J by 7 bases, 14 bases remained unmatched. The CDR3 loop reads CASSLGWDRASSLNSPLHF. CDR3 DNA, as far as it was read: TGCGCCAGCAGCTTGGGCTGGGACAGGGCCTCTTCCCTGAATTCACCC.

About this clone: The CDR3 end is not reached by the read, which stops 3 residues before it; the germline J gene fills it in. The chain is built from TRBV5-4 and TRBJ1-2; D gene unclear. The germline V and J ends were trimmed by 3 bases and 7 bases, with 13 bases remaining between them. The CDR3 spans 13 residues. Germline V gene data show CDR1 as SGHNT and CDR2 as YYREEE (reference sequence). The part of the CDR3 DNA that was read is TGTGCCAGCAGCTCGGTTGCGGCCGGTGGC. This codes for CASSSVAAGG. The CDR3 in full is CASSSVAAGGYTF.

For this clone: The sequenced fragment ends 3 residues before the CDR3 boundary, so the rest is inferred from the germline J gene. This chain links TRBV28 with TRBJ2-2; 10 bases match TRBD1. With 9 bases clipped from V and 4 bases from J, the junction kept 14 bases outside the gene matches. Germline CDR1 reads MDHEN; CDR2 reads SYDVKM. The CDR3 totals 17 residues. Partial CDR3 DNA: TGTGCCAGTTCCGGGTGGGGACAGGGGCCCCGCACCGGGGAG. It is translated as CASSGWGQGPRTGE. The full CDR3 sequence reads CASSGWGQGPRTGELFF. The entire variable domain, with the rest obtained from reference TRBV28 and TRBJ2-2, is as follows: DVKVTQSSRYLVKRTGEKVFLECVQDMDHENMFWYRQDPGLGLRLIYFSYDVKMKEKGDIPEGYSVSREKKERFSLILESASTNQTSMYLCASSGWGQGPRTGELFFGEGSRLTVL.

The CDR3: CASSTKPGQGSSGANVLFF. CDR3 DNA (partial): TGTGCCAGCAGCACCAAGCCCGGACAGGGGTCCTCTGGGGCCAACGTG. The genes are TRBV2 and TRBJ2-2; TRBD1 matches 9 bases. From the germline J gene comes the end of the CDR3, since the read stops 3 residues before it. CDR1 and CDR2 (germline): SNHLY, FYNNEI. The CDR3 sequence is 19 residues long.

A remark on this clone: The read halts 3 residues ahead of the CDR3 end, with the missing end drawn from the germline J gene. V is TRBV23-1 and J is TRBJ2-3, with D perhaps TRBD1 or TRBD2 (5 bases each). TRBV23-1 is an open reading frame whose function is uncertain. The CDR3 sequence is 10 residues long. CDR3 sequence reads: CASRGETQYF. The CDR3 DNA, read in part, is TGCGCCAGCAGAGGGGAGACG.

About this clone: The CDR3 end lies 3 residues beyond the end of the read and is filled in from the germline J gene. This chain links TRBV7-2 with TRBJ1-2, with TRBD1 identical over 10 bases. The CDR3 contains 13 residues. V dropped 5 bases and J dropped 7; count of bases not matched to a gene: 4. Germline V CDR1 and CDR2: SGHTA, FQGNSA. CDR3 DNA, as far as it was read: TGTGCCAGCAGCACCGGGACAGGGGCTGGC. It codes for CASSTGTGAG. Given in full, the CDR3 is CASSTGTGAGYTF.

As to this clone: The CDR3 end lies 3 residues beyond the end of the read and is filled in from the germline J gene. The chain recombines TRBV30 with TRBJ2-7; TRBD2 aligns across 13 bases. The germline CDR1 and CDR2 sequences are GTSNPN and SVGIG (reference sequence). The CDR3 totals 15 residues. Germline trimming cut 0 bases from V and 5 bases from J; bases unmatched to any gene: 4. The CDR3 DNA, read in part, is TGTGCCTGGAGTGTAGGACTAGCGGGAGTGGACGAG. Protein sequence: CAWSVGLAGVDE. The full CDR3 sequence reads CAWSVGLAGVDEQYF. The whole variable domain, filled in from reference TRBV30 and TRBJ2-7, reads SQTIHQWPATLVQPVGSPLSLECTVEGTSNPNLYWYRQAAGRGLQLLFYSVGIGQISSEVPQNLSASRPQDRQFILSSKKLLLSDSGFYLCAWSVGLAGVDEQYFGPGTRLTVT.

This clone is labeled medium-sized based on frequency. The CDR3 end is not reached by the read, which stops 3 residues before it; the germline J gene fills it in. The rearrangement joins TRBV19 to TRBJ2-4; 9 bases are shared with TRBD2. This CDR3 is built from 15 residues. In germline, CDR1 is LNHDA, CDR2 SQIVND (reference sequence). J was trimmed by 0 bases and V by 5 bases; bases with no gene match: 2. The CDR3 DNA, read in part, is TGTGCCAGTAGTTTACTAGCGGGAGCCAAAAACATT. Its protein is CASSLLAGAKNI. The CDR3 in full is CASSLLAGAKNIQYF.

As regards this clone: From the germline J gene comes the end of the CDR3, since the read stops 3 residues before it. The chain uses TRBV5-1 and TRBJ2-3; 7 bases are shared with TRBD1. This CDR3 contains 14 residues. In germline, CDR1 is SGHRS, CDR2 YFSETQ. This chain's CDR3 is CASSTGTAQETQYF. CDR3 bases read: TGCGCCAGCAGCACCGGGACAGCCCAAGAGACG.

With respect to this clone: The sequenced fragment ends 3 residues before the CDR3 boundary, so the rest is inferred from the germline J gene. The chain links TRBV2 to TRBJ2-7, with no clear D. V was pared by 8 bases and J by 2 bases, with 19 bases between. This CDR3 has 15 amino acids. Germline lookup yields CDR1 SNHLY and CDR2 FYNNEI. CDR3 region: CASSPGGRLTYEQYF. The CDR3 DNA, read in part, is TGTGCCAGCTCCCCCGGCGGCAGACTTACCTACGAG.

As concerns this clone: The CDR3 end falls 3 residues outside the read, so it is completed with the germline J gene. The chain joins TRBV4-1 to TRBJ1-1; possibly TRBD1 for D (5 bases). Germline CDR1 is MGHRA and CDR2 is YSYEKL. This CDR3 contains 16 residues. V shed 0 bases and J shed 3 bases, with 14 bases lying between them. The DNA read from the CDR3 is TGCGCCAGCAGCCAAGACGGCAGGGTTCCTTACACTGAA. Its translation: CASSQDGRVPYTE. The full-length CDR3 reads as CASSQDGRVPYTEAFF.

To note about this clone: The read is 3 residues too short to cover the CDR3 end, so that end is filled in from the germline J gene. The chain employs TRBV4-2 and TRBJ2-5; TRBD2 agrees at 13 bases. Germline V gene sequence: CDR1 LGHNA, CDR2 YNFKEQ. The CDR3 loop spans 19 amino acids. The CDR3 reads CASSPGTSGMSLGTDTQYF. Partial CDR3 DNA: TGTGCCAGCAGCCCAGGGACTAGCGGGATGTCACTGGGGACAGATACC.

With respect to this clone: The CDR3 goes on 3 residues after the read ends, and that part is filled in from the germline J gene. The chain is built from TRBV19 and TRBJ1-2; D gene uncertain. The germline gives CDR1 LNHDA, CDR2 SQIVND (reference sequence). There are 11 residues in the CDR3. The V end was cut by 4 bases, the J end by 5 bases, with 5 bases between. The CDR3 spells CASSKTYGYTF. The part of the CDR3 DNA that was read is TGTGCCAGTAGTAAGACATATGGC.

To note about this clone: The read falls 3 residues short of the CDR3 end, and the missing part is taken from the germline J gene. The chain employs TRBV27 and TRBJ2-2; perhaps TRBD2 as D (5 bases). Trimming left V 4 bases short and J 5 bases short, with 11 bases between. This CDR3 has 14 residues. From germline, CDR1 is MNHEY and CDR2 SMNVEV (reference sequence). The CDR3 DNA, read in part, is TGTGCCAGCAGTTCAGGACTGTGGACCGGGGAG. Translation gives CASSSGLWTGE. The complete CDR3 reads CASSSGLWTGELFF.

For this clone: The CDR3 extends 3 residues past the end of the read, so its final part is completed from the germline J gene. The chain has TRBV2 and TRBJ2-2, with 8 bases fitting TRBD1. CDR3 size: 15 residues. The junction had 12 bases not matched to a gene; V was cut back by 8 bases and J by 7 bases. The germline V gene has CDR1 SNHLY and CDR2 FYNNEI. CDR3 DNA, as far as it was read: TGTGCCAGCCGGAATGCGGGGACAGGAGTCGGGGAG. Translating it yields CASRNAGTGVGE. The CDR3 in its entirety is CASRNAGTGVGELFF.

Concerning this clone itself: An end of the junction does not agree with germline; a read error may underlie this. This CDR3 is also generated by other DNA sequences in the sample. The sequenced part of the CDR3 DNA is TGTGCCAGCTCCCCACCGGCAGGGAGCTCCTACGAC. Amino acids: CASSPPAGSSYD. The full CDR3 reads CASSPPAGSSYDYTF. The genes are TRBV18 and TRBJ1-2; tentatively, D is TRBD1 (5 bases). With the read ending 3 residues before the CDR3 end, the germline J gene is used to fill in that end. The CDR3 covers 15 residues. The germline V gene has CDR1 KGHSH and CDR2 LQKENI. The full variable domain, its missing parts supplied by reference TRBV18 and TRBJ1-2, is NAGVMQNPRHLVRRRGQEARLRCSPMKGHSHVYWYRQLPEEGLKFMVYLQKENIIDESGMPKERFSAEFPKEGPSILRIQQVVRGDSAAYFCASSPPAGSSYDYTFGSGTRLTVV.

The covered CDR3 bases are TGCAGTGCTAGAGGGACTAGCGGGGGGGACACCGGGGAG. This encodes CSARGTSGGDTGE. The CDR3 in full is CSARGTSGGDTGELFF. This chain links TRBV20-1 with TRBJ2-2; the match to TRBD2 covers 15 bases. The CDR3 is cut off 3 residues early in the read; its end comes from the germline J gene. Per the germline V gene, CDR1 is DFQATT and CDR2 is SNEGSKA (reference sequence). The V and J ends lost 1 base and 3 bases, in that order; junction bases with no gene match: 0. The CDR3 runs to 16 residues.

Details on this clone: Sequencing ends 3 residues short of the CDR3 end; the germline J gene provides the rest. This chain links TRBV29-1 with TRBJ2-1, with D perhaps TRBD2 (6 bases). This CDR3 is built from 12 residues. Between the trimmed V and J ends, which lost 5 bases and 4 bases, there was a span of 9 bases. Germline V lookup: CDR1 SQVTM, CDR2 ANQGSEA. Incomplete CDR3 DNA: TGCAGCGTTCGAGGAGGGTACAATGAG. It is translated as CSVRGGYNE. The whole CDR3 protein is CSVRGGYNEQFF.

In the case of this clone: The read terminates 3 residues ahead of where the CDR3 ends, so the germline J gene completes it. This rearrangement joins TRBV7-2 to TRBJ2-1, with unresolved D. Germline lookup yields CDR1 SGHTA and CDR2 FQGNSA. V was clipped by 5 bases and J by 6 bases, with 5 bases between them. The CDR3 sequence is 11 residues long. The CDR3 region is CASSHSNEQFF. The CDR3 bases that were read are TGTGCCAGCAGCCACAGCAATGAG.

Of note for this clone: The CDR3 is cut off 3 residues early in the read; its end comes from the germline J gene. The V call is TRBV6-2 or TRBV6-3, the J call TRBJ2-1; 10 positions agree with TRBD2. Germline CDR1 MNHEY, CDR2 SVGEGT. After removal of 7 bases from V and 4 bases from J, the junction contained 7 bases not matched to a gene. CDR3 size: 15 residues. CDR3 loop: CASTYRTSGYNEQFF. Incomplete CDR3 DNA: TGTGCCAGCACCTATAGGACTAGCGGTTACAATGAG.

To note about this clone: The read finishes 3 residues shy of the CDR3 end, and the germline J gene is used to complete it. The gene calls are TRBV20-1 and TRBJ1-2; 11 positions agree with TRBD1. The germline CDR1 and CDR2 sequences are DFQATT and SNEGSKA (reference sequence). The CDR3 covers 14 residues. V was clipped by 1 base and J by 7 bases; unmatched bases: 5. CDR3 DNA (partial): TGCAGTGCTAGAGCATCGGACAGGGGGCTTGGC. Its translation is CSARASDRGLG. From start to end, the CDR3 is CSARASDRGLGYTF.

Of note for this clone: One end of the junction does not line up with germline, which may come from a read error. From the germline J gene comes the end of the CDR3, since the read stops 3 residues before it. The chain carries TRBV13 and TRBJ2-2; 12 bases fit TRBD2. This CDR3 comprises 17 residues. The germline gives CDR1 PRHDT, CDR2 FYEKMQ (reference sequence). The CDR3 region is CASSVGTSGLNTGELFF. CDR3 DNA, as far as it was read: TGTGCCAGCAGCGTAGGGACTAGCGGGCTTAACACCGGGGAG.

On this clone: The CDR3 end lies 3 residues beyond the end of the read and is filled in from the germline J gene. The V gene is TRBV7-9, the J gene TRBJ1-1, with unresolved D. The germline gives CDR1 SEHNR, CDR2 FQNEAQ (reference sequence). The CDR3 spans 15 residues. The ends were cut back, 1 base at V and 5 bases at J, with 14 bases in the middle. The sequenced CDR3 bases are TGTGCCAGCAGCTTAGGTGGTATCGGGGATACTGAA. It yields the protein CASSLGGIGDTE. In full, the CDR3 reads CASSLGGIGDTEAFF.

As concerns this clone: With the read ending 3 residues before the CDR3 end, the germline J gene is used to fill in that end. The chain joins TRBV19 to TRBJ2-1; D uncertain. V shed 7 bases and J shed 3 bases, with 4 bases lying between them. The CDR3 consists of 11 residues. Germline-derived CDR1 and CDR2 are LNHDA and SQIVND (reference sequence). The part of the CDR3 DNA that was read is TGTGCCAGTAACGGCTACAATGAG. Its protein product is CASNGYNE. The entire CDR3 reads CASNGYNEQFF.

Comments on this clone: Relative to the germline gene, one junction end is altered; a read error may explain this. Read coverage stops 3 residues before the CDR3 terminus; the germline J gene supplies the remainder. V usage is TRBV20-1 and J usage is TRBJ2-1; D is uncertain. CDR3 length equals 13 residues. Looked up from germline, CDR1 is DFQATT and CDR2 is SNEGSKA (reference sequence). CDR3 DNA, as far as it was read: TGCAGTGCTAGGAGAGACTCCAACAATGAG. Its protein is CSARRDSNNE. The complete CDR3 reads CSARRDSNNEQFF.

Notes on this clone: The read comes to an end 3 residues before the CDR3 does, leaving the germline J gene to fill in the end. The gene calls are TRBV13 and TRBJ2-7; 8 bases map to TRBD2. The CDR3 extends over 16 amino acids. The V gene's germline CDR1 is PRHDT and CDR2 FYEKMQ (reference sequence). Trimming cost V 2 bases and J 3 bases; bases outside gene matches: 9. The CDR3 is CASSLNSREESYEQYF. The sequenced CDR3 bases are TGTGCCAGCAGCTTAAACTCGCGGGAGGAAAGCTACGAG.

Details on this clone: The DNA ends 3 residues before the CDR3 does, and the rest of the CDR3 is filled in from the germline J gene. The chain employs TRBV7-7 and TRBJ2-3; D is undetermined. The V end lost 2 bases, the J end lost 6 bases, and 9 bases lay between the germline ends. In germline, CDR1 is SSHAT, CDR2 FNYEAQ (reference sequence). The CDR3 sequence is 13 residues long. CDR3 bases read: TGTGCCAGCAGCTTAACTCTCGGGGATACG. Its translation: CASSLTLGDT. The full CDR3 reads CASSLTLGDTQYF.